The 27 T cell receptor beta chains given below trace back to one sample, sequenced in a study of CD8 T cells in Susac syndrome (dated by TCRdb to about 2019). The library was obtained by the immunoSEQ multiplex PCR assay. RNA was extracted using the RNeasy kit, and about 0.5 to 1 ug of the RNA was reverse transcribed with random hexamers. The public reads were run again by TCRdb, first through fastp at Q25 and then through MiXCR, and only productive beta chains were kept. Each CDR3 protein appears once, grouped with its most common genes and DNA. Counted in this sample were 200,000 to 300,000 distinct CDR3 sequences; less than 96% of them appeared once. Together, the top ten hold roughly 0.1% of the sample. Material: CD4+ T cells from PBMCs. Every receptor here comes from a human donor with Susac syndrome.

The table lists this clonotype with a count of one. The chain combines TRBV27 with TRBJ2-7; the match to TRBD2 covers 7 bases. V was clipped by 2 bases and J by 2 bases; unmatched bases: 3. From germline, CDR1 is MNHEY and CDR2 SMNVEV (reference sequence). This CDR3 contains 14 residues. As DNA, the CDR3 is TGTGCCAGCAGTTTAAGGCTAGCGGCCTACGAGCAGTACTTC. Its translation is CASSLRLAAYEQYF.

V and J are TRBV2 and TRBJ2-5, with a tentative D call TRBD1 (5 bases). The ends were cut back, 6 bases at V and 2 bases at J, with 13 bases in the middle. Per the germline V gene, CDR1 is SNHLY and CDR2 is FYNNEI. This CDR3 has 14 residues. The CDR3 DNA is TGTGCCAGCAGGAAGGGGCAGGAACAAGAGACCCAGTACTTC. Translation gives CASRKGQEQETQYF.

This chain joins TRBV5-1 and TRBJ1-1; 7 bases agree with TRBD1. CDR1 and CDR2 from the germline V gene are SGHRS and YFSETQ. Trimming took 1 base from V and 0 from J; bases not matched to a gene: 3. The length of the CDR3 is 15 residues. CDR3 DNA: TGCGCCAGCAGCTTGACAGGGGAACTGAACACTGAAGCTTTCTTT. This encodes CASSLTGELNTEAFF. The full variable domain, with the rest looked up from reference TRBV5-1 and TRBJ1-1, is KAGVTQTPRYLIKTRGQQVTLSCSPISGHRSVSWYQQTPGQGLQFLFEYFSETQRNKGNFPGRFSGRQFSNSRSEMNVSTLELGDSALYLCASSLTGELNTEAFFGQGTRLTVV.

The rearrangement links TRBV15 to TRBJ2-5; 8 bases are a match to TRBD2. Germline loops: CDR1 LNHNV, CDR2 YYDKDF (reference sequence). The CDR3 is made up of 14 amino acids. After removal of 8 bases from V and 5 bases from J, the junction contained 10 bases not matched to a gene. CDR3 amino acids: CATWDLAGGETQYF. The DNA for the CDR3 is TGTGCCACCTGGGACCTAGCGGGCGGGGAGACCCAGTACTTC.

The gene calls are TRBV6-6 and TRBJ1-4, with 9 bases that match TRBD1. The CDR3 extends over 14 amino acids. The V segment lost 5 bases and the J segment 8 bases; nucleotides outside the gene matches: 6. Germline V gene lookup returns CDR1 MNHNY and CDR2 SVGAGI (reference sequence). The CDR3 sequence: CASSHRGLGEKLFF. CDR3 nucleotides: TGTGCCAGCAGTCACAGGGGGCTGGGGGAAAAACTGTTTTTT.

For the CDR3, the DNA is TGTGCCAGCAGCCAAGTATCTAGGGAGCAGTTCTTC. It is translated as CASSQVSREQFF. The genes are TRBV3-1 and TRBJ2-1; D gene ambiguous. V lost 1 base and J 10 bases, leaving 8 bases between the germline ends. Germline values: CDR1 LGHDT, CDR2 YNNKEL (reference sequence). The CDR3 totals 12 residues.

J is TRBJ2-6 and V is TRBV20-1; 13 positions match TRBD2. Germline values: CDR1 DFQATT, CDR2 SNEGSKA (reference sequence). V trimming: 2 bases; J trimming: 1 base; junction bases outside the gene matches: 5. The CDR3 contains 18 residues. CDR3 loop: CSARKLAGGLSGANVLTF. CDR3 nucleotide sequence: TGCAGTGCTAGAAAACTAGCGGGAGGGCTGTCTGGGGCCAACGTCCTGACTTTC.

This chain connects TRBV6-5 to TRBJ2-7; D is perhaps TRBD1 (5 bases). There are 13 residues in the CDR3. Germline CDR1 reads MNHEY; CDR2 reads SVGAGI. Deletions cut 6 bases from V and 1 base from J, with 10 bases between. CDR3 loop: CASSLRQSYEQYF. CDR3 sequence (DNA): TGTGCCAGCAGCCTCCGACAGTCCTACGAGCAGTACTTC.

The chain employs TRBV3-1 and TRBJ1-3; D remains ambiguous. CDR3 length equals 14 residues. The V gene's germline CDR1 is LGHDT and CDR2 YNNKEL (reference sequence). V shed 4 bases and J shed 0 bases, with 7 bases lying between them. CDR3 DNA sequence: TGTGCCAGCAGCCCTCCAACCTCTGGAAACACCATATATTTT. The encoded protein is CASSPPTSGNTIYF.

The chain links TRBV5-1 to TRBJ2-2, with D tentatively TRBD1 or TRBD2 (6 bases each). V shed 1 base and J shed 4 bases, with 11 bases lying between them. CDR1 is SGHRS and CDR2 is YFSETQ in the germline V gene. The CDR3 runs to 15 residues. The CDR3 nucleotides are TGCGCCAGCAGCTTGCTAGAGGGGGGCACCGGGGAGCTGTTTTTT. This translates into CASSLLEGGTGELFF.

The CDR3 sequence: CASSQDWGEQFF. For the CDR3, the DNA is TGTGCCAGCAGCCAAGATTGGGGTGAGCAGTTCTTC. The J gene is TRBJ2-1, the V gene TRBV3-1; D ambiguous. This CDR3 spans 12 amino acids. Per germline, CDR1 LGHDT and CDR2 YNNKEL (reference sequence). V lost 0 bases and J lost 9, with 6 bases in between.

The gene calls are TRBV12-3 or TRBV12-4 and TRBJ1-1, with TRBD1 as a possible D gene (6 bases). Trimming cost V 5 bases and J 5 bases, with 18 bases left between them. CDR3 length: 15 residues. This CDR3 is CASSLLTGWETEAFF. The CDR3, as DNA: TGTGCCAGCAGTCTATTGACAGGTTGGGAAACTGAAGCTTTCTTT.

This rearrangement joins TRBV6-5 to TRBJ2-5, with 10 nucleotides matching TRBD2. Germline V gene data show CDR1 as MNHEY and CDR2 as SVGAGI. The CDR3 sequence is 17 residues long. The V and J ends lost 0 bases and 5 bases, in that order; junction bases with no gene match: 9. Here the CDR3 DNA reads TGTGCCAGCAGTTACTCCCCCGGAGCGGGAGGGATGGAGACCCAGTACTTC. Translation: CASSYSPGAGGMETQYF.

This chain uses TRBV30 with TRBJ1-2, with 7 bases lining up with TRBD1. Looked up from germline, CDR1 is GTSNPN and CDR2 is SVGIG (reference sequence). J lost 8 bases, V lost 4 bases, and 10 bases had no gene match. The CDR3 is 13 residues long. Here the CDR3 DNA reads TGTGCCTGGAACCCGTACAGGGGAAGCGGCTACACCTTC. Its protein product is CAWNPYRGSGYTF.

V gene TRBV5-4 combines with J gene TRBJ1-1; D is undetermined. The germline V and J ends were trimmed by 6 bases and 0 bases, with 18 bases remaining between them. The CDR3 runs 16 residues. Germline CDR1 is SGHNT and CDR2 is YYREEE (reference sequence). The CDR3 here is CASTKAGSLMNTEAFF. The CDR3, as DNA: TGTGCCAGCACAAAGGCGGGGTCCCTCATGAACACTGAAGCTTTCTTT.

This chain uses TRBV5-1 with TRBJ2-1; 8 nucleotides line up with TRBD2. The CDR3 covers 15 residues. Trimming removed 0 bases from V and 7 bases from J; junction bases left unmatched: 6. Germline lookup yields CDR1 SGHRS and CDR2 YFSETQ. As DNA, the CDR3 is TGCGCCAGCAGCTTGGGGATGGTAGCGGGGAATGAGCAGTTCTTC. Its translation: CASSLGMVAGNEQFF.

The chain is built from TRBV28 and TRBJ1-2; possible D gene TRBD1, 5 bases. With 5 bases removed from V and 4 bases from J, the gap between germline ends came to 17 bases. The germline gives CDR1 MDHEN, CDR2 SYDVKM. This CDR3 is built from 15 residues. CDR3 DNA: TGTGCCAGCAGTCCTCTTGGGGCACCCCCCTATGGCTACACCTTC. Protein sequence: CASSPLGAPPYGYTF.

A few counts support this clonotype. The gene calls are TRBV29-1 and TRBJ2-6, with D unresolved. From germline, CDR1 is SQVTM and CDR2 ANQGSEA. This CDR3 is 14 amino acids long. Deletions cut 5 bases from V and 3 bases from J, with 11 bases between. The CDR3 loop is CSVTSGFGANVLTF. For the CDR3, the DNA is TGCAGCGTTACGAGTGGGTTTGGGGCCAACGTCCTGACTTTC.

This chain uses TRBV19 with TRBJ1-5; D unclear. The CDR3 consists of 13 residues. Per germline, CDR1 LNHDA and CDR2 SQIVND (reference sequence). Trimming removed 3 bases at V and 4 bases at J, with 7 bases between. In nucleotides, the CDR3 is TGTGCCAGTAGTATCAGGCTTAATCAGCCCCAGCATTTT. The encoded protein is CASSIRLNQPQHF.

V is TRBV3-1 and J is TRBJ1-1; 8 positions agree with TRBD1. Germline values: CDR1 LGHDT, CDR2 YNNKEL (reference sequence). Germline trimming cut 1 base from V and 6 bases from J; bases unmatched to any gene: 7. There are 15 residues in the CDR3. CDR3 loop: CASSQASGGFAEAFF. The CDR3 DNA reads TGTGCCAGCAGCCAAGCGTCAGGGGGCTTCGCTGAAGCTTTCTTT.

V is TRBV28 and J is TRBJ2-5; D ambiguous. The length of the CDR3 is 15 residues. CDR1 and CDR2 from the germline V gene are MDHEN and SYDVKM. Trimming removed 1 base from V and 1 base from J, with 10 bases in between. In DNA, the CDR3 is TGTGCCAGCAGTTTATTTTTGAGTATCCAAGAGACCCAGTACTTC. Translated, it gives CASSLFLSIQETQYF.

The genes are TRBV14 and TRBJ1-2, with D possibly TRBD1 on 5 matching bases. The CDR3 contains 14 residues. CDR1 SGHDN and CDR2 FVKESK come from the germline V gene. V lost 1 base, J lost 2 bases, and 8 bases lay in between. CDR3 DNA: TGTGCCAGCAGCCAAGTTCCAGGGAACTATGGCTACACCTTC. Its protein is CASSQVPGNYGYTF.

The chain links TRBV29-1 to TRBJ2-1, with 9 bases aligning to TRBD2. Germline assignment: CDR1 SQVTM and CDR2 ANQGSEA. After removal of 0 bases from V and 6 bases from J, the junction contained 21 bases not matched to a gene. CDR3 length: 20 amino acids. The CDR3 DNA follows: TGCAGCGTTGAAGAGGGACGAAATCTTGCTTGGACTAGCGAGGTCAATGAGCAGTTCTTC. Translation: CSVEEGRNLAWTSEVNEQFF.

This chain links TRBV28 with TRBJ2-5, with D perhaps matching TRBD1 (6 bases). Germline CDR1 MDHEN, CDR2 SYDVKM. The ends were cut back, 4 bases at V and 9 bases at J, with 18 bases in the middle. CDR3 length: 14 amino acids. The CDR3 loop reads CASSYPQAEGAQYF. CDR3 DNA sequence: TGTGCCAGCAGTTATCCCCAGGCAGAGGGGGCCCAGTACTTC.

This sequence joins TRBV5-1 and TRBJ2-5; D gene uncertain. Germline assignment: CDR1 SGHRS and CDR2 YFSETQ. The length of the CDR3 is 14 residues. The V and J ends lost 5 bases and 5 bases respectively, with 16 bases between them. CDR3 sequence reads: CASSRSEVTETQYF. The CDR3 DNA reads as TGCGCCAGCAGTCGGTCTGAGGTCACGGAGACCCAGTACTTC.

The J gene is TRBJ1-5, the V gene TRBV18; TRBD1 matches 7 bases. Germline assignment: CDR1 KGHSH and CDR2 LQKENI. V was pared by 3 bases and J by 0 bases, with 17 bases of the junction left unmatched. The CDR3 is 20 amino acids. The CDR3 DNA reads as TGTGCCAGCTCACCGAAAACCTACCGGGACAGCTATATTAGCAATCAGCCCCAGCATTTT. Protein sequence: CASSPKTYRDSYISNQPQHF.

The gene calls are TRBV11-3 and TRBJ2-3, with TRBD2 matching 10 bases. Germline V CDR1 and CDR2: SGHNT, YENEEA. The CDR3 has 18 residues. The V segment lost 3 bases and the J segment 0 bases; nucleotides outside the gene matches: 9. The CDR3 loop reads CASSFSGTSVRSTDTQYF. The CDR3 bases are TGTGCCAGCAGCTTCTCCGGGACTAGCGTCCGTAGCACAGATACGCAGTATTTT.